A single sample gave rise to the 27 T cell receptor beta chains below, sequenced in a study of T cells in women clearing cervical HPV infection. Libraries were prepared by immunoSEQ multiplex PCR; TCRdb keeps only in-frame clonotypes and omits some of them. The data include approximately 41,000 clones; the top ten clones carry around 7.6%. What was sequenced was blood buffy coat. Receptors were obtained from a woman aged 18 to 75 with a cervical HPV16 infection that either progressed to CIN3+ or cleared (not recorded which).

For this clone: The read terminates 3 residues before the CDR3 end, so the remaining end is supplied by the germline J gene. V is TRBV5-4 and J is TRBJ1-2, with D uncertain. Per the germline V gene, CDR1 is SGHNT and CDR2 is YYREEE (reference sequence). The V gene lost 4 bases and the J gene lost 5 bases, with 9 bases spanning the gap. CDR3 length: 12 amino acids. CDR3 sequence reads: CASSGGEYGYTF. The sequenced part of the CDR3 DNA is TGTGCCAGCAGCGGCGGGGAGTATGGC.

In the case of this clone: The read stops 3 residues short of the end of the CDR3; the missing end is completed from the germline J gene. The chain employs TRBV5-1 and TRBJ2-5; maybe TRBD1 (6 bases). V lost 4 bases to trimming and J lost 3 bases, with 13 bases between them. There are 14 residues in the CDR3. Germline V gene data show CDR1 as SGHRS and CDR2 as YFSETQ. The part of the CDR3 DNA that was read is TGCGCCAGCAGCCCCAGGGCAGGGGAAGAGACC. It encodes CASSPRAGEET. The complete CDR3 reads CASSPRAGEETQYF.

For this clone: With the read ending 3 residues before the CDR3 end, the germline J gene is used to fill in that end. V usage is TRBV29-1 and J usage is TRBJ1-5; 7 positions match TRBD1. CDR3 length equals 13 residues. V shed 5 bases, J shed 3 bases, and the junction held 4 bases outside the gene matches. Germline assignment: CDR1 SQVTM and CDR2 ANQGSEA. CDR3 bases read: TGCAGCGTTAGACAGGGCCACAATCAGCCC. Amino acids: CSVRQGHNQP. The entire CDR3 sequence reads CSVRQGHNQPQHF. Complete variable domain (other parts from reference TRBV29-1 and TRBJ1-5): SAVISQKPSRDICQRGTSLTIQCQVDSQVTMMFWYRQQPGQSLTLIATANQGSEATYESGFVIDKFPISRPNLTFSTLTVSNMSPEDSSIYLCSVRQGHNQPQHFGDGTRLSIL.

Points on this clone: The read is 3 residues too short to cover the CDR3 end, so that end is filled in from the germline J gene. This chain uses TRBV6-1 with TRBJ2-5, with 10 bases that match TRBD2. The germline CDR1 and CDR2 sequences are MNHNS and SASEGT. CDR3 size: 16 residues. J lost 5 bases, V lost 2 bases, and 8 bases had no gene match. Incomplete CDR3 DNA: TGTGCCAGCAGTGAACCGGGACTAGCGAGAGGGGAGACC. It encodes CASSEPGLARGET. Given in full, the CDR3 is CASSEPGLARGETQYF.

On this clone: The CDR3 extends 3 residues past the end of the read, so its final part is completed from the germline J gene. V and J are TRBV4-1 and TRBJ2-5; 8 bases map to TRBD1. CDR1 and CDR2 (germline): MGHRA, YSYEKL. With 4 bases clipped from V and 5 bases from J, the junction kept 12 bases outside the gene matches. The CDR3 consists of 16 residues. CDR3 bases read: TGCGCCAGCAGCCGCATACCAGGACAGGGAGGCGAGACC. Amino acid sequence: CASSRIPGQGGET. The full CDR3 reads CASSRIPGQGGETQYF.

The part of the CDR3 DNA that was read is TGCAGTGCCTCAGAGGGTAGCGGGGTCTTTGATGAG. Residues: CSASEGSGVFDE. The entire CDR3 protein reads CSASEGSGVFDEQFF. This chain links TRBV20-1 with TRBJ2-1; 8 nucleotides match TRBD2. The CDR3 goes on 3 residues after the read ends, and that part is filled in from the germline J gene. The trim removed 6 bases at V and 8 bases at J, leaving 15 bases unmatched. The CDR3 sequence is 15 residues long. Germline assignment: CDR1 DFQATT and CDR2 SNEGSKA (reference sequence).

The covered CDR3 bases are TGTGCCAGCAGTCTAGCGTCTGGCAATCAGCCC. Translated: CASSLASGNQP. The complete CDR3 sequence is CASSLASGNQPQHF. The chain combines TRBV2 with TRBJ1-5; D remains unclear. The read ends 3 residues before the CDR3 terminus; that terminus is restored from the germline J gene. Germline values: CDR1 SNHLY, CDR2 FYNNEI. Deletions cut 5 bases from V and 2 bases from J, with 10 bases between. This CDR3 spans 14 amino acids.

Worth noting for this clone: From the germline J gene comes the end of the CDR3, since the read stops 3 residues before it. This chain joins TRBV29-1 and TRBJ1-1; tentative D call: TRBD1 (5 bases). V lost 4 bases, J lost 0 bases, and 9 bases lay in between. The CDR3 totals 13 residues. Germline V gene sequence: CDR1 SQVTM, CDR2 ANQGSEA. The covered CDR3 bases are TGCAGCGTTGGGGGGGATATGAACACTGAA. It encodes CSVGGDMNTE. The whole CDR3 sequence is CSVGGDMNTEAFF. Full variable domain (rest looked up from reference TRBV29-1 and TRBJ1-1): SAVISQKPSRDICQRGTSLTIQCQVDSQVTMMFWYRQQPGQSLTLIATANQGSEATYESGFVIDKFPISRPNLTFSTLTVSNMSPEDSSIYLCSVGGDMNTEAFFGQGTRLTVV.

Comment on this clone: The CDR3 is cut off 3 residues early in the read; its end comes from the germline J gene. The chain has TRBV2 and TRBJ1-5; maybe TRBD1 (6 bases). CDR3 length: 15 amino acids. Per the germline V gene, CDR1 is SNHLY and CDR2 is FYNNEI. Trimming removed 2 bases from V and 3 bases from J, with 11 bases in between. The CDR3 sequence is CASSESRGYNQPQHF. CDR3 DNA (partial): TGTGCCAGCAGTGAAAGCAGGGGATACAATCAGCCC.

Details on this clone: The CDR3 end falls 3 residues outside the read, so it is completed with the germline J gene. The chain combines TRBV7-8 with TRBJ1-1, with TRBD1 as a possible D gene (5 bases). The CDR3 loop spans 17 amino acids. Germline V gene sequence: CDR1 SGHVS, CDR2 FQNEAQ. Between the trimmed V and J ends, which lost 2 bases and 1 base, there was a span of 17 bases. The CDR3 here is CASSLRGPGPRNTEAFF. Incomplete CDR3 DNA: TGTGCCAGCAGCTTAAGGGGCCCTGGGCCGCGGAACACTGAA. Drawing the rest from reference TRBV7-8 and TRBJ1-1, the complete variable domain is GAGVSQSPRYKVAKRGQDVALRCDPISGHVSLFWYQQALGQGPEFLTYFQNEAQLDKSGLPSDRFFAERPEGSVSTLKIQRTQQEDSAVYLCASSLRGPGPRNTEAFFGQGTRLTVV.

Comments on this clone: The read comes to an end 3 residues before the CDR3 does, leaving the germline J gene to fill in the end. The chain combines TRBV10-3 with TRBJ2-1, with D possibly matching TRBD1 (6 bases). Germline V gene data show CDR1 as ENHRY and CDR2 as SYGVKD. Trimming pared 3 bases from V and 7 bases from J, leaving 19 bases between. There are 16 residues in the CDR3. CDR3 in amino acids: CAISESTGRGWNEQFF. CDR3 bases read: TGTGCCATCAGTGAATCGACGGGCAGGGGCTGGAATGAG.

Concerning this clone: Coverage ceases 3 residues before the CDR3 finishes, and the germline J gene fills in the end. V is TRBV5-1 and J is TRBJ2-7; D is ambiguous. Trimming removed 0 bases from V and 3 bases from J, with 10 bases in between. Germline values: CDR1 SGHRS, CDR2 YFSETQ. CDR3 length equals 14 residues. The CDR3 DNA, read in part, is TGCGCCAGCAGCTTGGGTTCCGGTGACTACGAG. As protein: CASSLGSGDYE. The entire CDR3 protein reads CASSLGSGDYEQYF.

A note on this clone: The read terminates 3 residues before the CDR3 end, so the remaining end is supplied by the germline J gene. The V call is TRBV19, the J call TRBJ1-1, with a weak D call TRBD1 (5 bases). Looked up from germline, CDR1 is LNHDA and CDR2 is SQIVND (reference sequence). V was shortened by 5 bases and J by 5 bases, with 15 bases between the two germline ends. The CDR3 length is 14 residues. The CDR3: CASSRRREVTEAFF. CDR3 DNA (partial): TGTGCCAGTAGTCGTCGCAGGGAGGTTACTGAA.

With regard to this clone: The CDR3 end falls 3 residues outside the read, so it is completed with the germline J gene. This chain connects TRBV20-1 to TRBJ2-2; D unresolved. The CDR3 totals 14 residues. Germline values: CDR1 DFQATT, CDR2 SNEGSKA (reference sequence). Trimming cost V 6 bases and J 0 bases, with 11 bases left between them. CDR3 in amino acids: CSAPVQSNTGELFF. CDR3 DNA (partial): TGCAGTGCCCCAGTACAGTCGAACACCGGGGAG.

Concerning this clone: The read stops 3 residues short of the end of the CDR3; the missing end is completed from the germline J gene. V usage is TRBV5-1 and J usage is TRBJ1-5, with TRBD1 as a possible D gene (5 bases). CDR3 length: 14 residues. CDR1 SGHRS and CDR2 YFSETQ come from the germline V gene. Trimming took off 2 bases at V and 8 bases at J, with 14 bases between the two ends. This CDR3 is CASSLGQGNEPQHF. CDR3 bases read: TGCGCCAGCAGCTTAGGCCAGGGTAACGAGCCC.

As concerns this clone: Read coverage stops 3 residues before the CDR3 terminus; the germline J gene supplies the remainder. The J gene is TRBJ1-2, the V gene TRBV20-1, with a tentative D call TRBD1 (6 bases). The germline gives CDR1 DFQATT, CDR2 SNEGSKA (reference sequence). The CDR3 spans 14 residues. The germline V and J ends were trimmed by 5 bases and 2 bases, with 15 bases remaining between them. The sequenced part of the CDR3 DNA is TGCAGTGCTGGAAAGAGGACAGAGAACTATGGC. It yields the protein CSAGKRTENYG. The whole CDR3 protein reads CSAGKRTENYGYTF.

Regarding this clone: The sequence runs out 3 residues before the end of the CDR3; the remainder is reconstructed from the germline J gene. The chain couples TRBV23-1 to TRBJ2-7; D perhaps matches TRBD1 (5 bases). TRBV23-1 is given ORF status, its function remaining uncertain. Trimming stripped 0 bases from V and 2 bases from J, with 17 bases between. The CDR3 is 17 amino acids. The CDR3 sequence is CASSQSGQLNKTYEQYF. CDR3 bases read: TGCGCCAGCAGTCAATCGGGGCAGCTCAACAAGACCTACGAG.

Notes on this clone: The CDR3 is cut off 3 residues early in the read; its end comes from the germline J gene. The gene calls are TRBV11-2 and TRBJ1-4; D perhaps matches TRBD1 (6 bases). CDR3 length equals 15 residues. Trimming stripped 7 bases from V and 5 bases from J, with 17 bases between. Per germline, CDR1 SGHAT and CDR2 FQNNGV. The CDR3 sequence: CASTRMGGQNEKLFF. The DNA read from the CDR3 is TGTGCCAGCACTCGTATGGGGGGGCAAAATGAAAAA.

Worth noting for this clone: Read coverage stops 3 residues before the CDR3 terminus; the germline J gene supplies the remainder. The chain carries TRBV19 and TRBJ2-1; 14 bases align to TRBD2. This CDR3 comprises 17 residues. The J segment lost 7 bases and the V segment lost 7 bases, leaving 12 bases of the junction unmatched. CDR1 and CDR2 (germline): LNHDA, SQIVND (reference sequence). The CDR3 here is CASTPIGLAGGTNEQFF. CDR3 DNA, as far as it was read: TGTGCCAGTACCCCAATCGGACTAGCGGGAGGAACAAATGAG.

Regarding this clone: The observed sequence ends 3 residues before the CDR3 terminus, with the missing tail filled in from the germline J gene. The J gene is TRBJ2-7, the V gene TRBV7-9; D unclear. Germline CDR1 reads SEHNR; CDR2 reads FQNEAQ (reference sequence). Trimming took off 5 bases at V and 6 bases at J, with 20 bases between the two ends. The CDR3 runs 15 residues. The CDR3 DNA, read in part, is TGTGCCAGCAGCGACGAGCGAACGTGGATGGGCGAG. Protein: CASSDERTWMGE. The full CDR3 protein is CASSDERTWMGEQYF.

The CDR3 spells CASSAQRGTDTQYF. The part of the CDR3 DNA that was read is TGTGCCAGCAGTGCCCAGCGGGGCACAGATACG. The chain employs TRBV6-1 and TRBJ2-3; D might be TRBD2 (6 bases). The sequenced fragment ends 3 residues before the CDR3 boundary, so the rest is inferred from the germline J gene. Trimming cost V 4 bases and J 1 base, with 9 bases left between them. Looked up from germline, CDR1 is MNHNS and CDR2 is SASEGT. The CDR3 contains 14 residues.

About this clone itself: The CDR3 end lies 3 residues beyond the end of the read and is filled in from the germline J gene. The rearrangement uses TRBV19 and TRBJ1-1, with D unresolved. This CDR3 contains 14 residues. Looked up from germline, CDR1 is LNHDA and CDR2 is SQIVND (reference sequence). Trimming shortened V by 1 base and J by 4 bases, and 10 bases separated the two germline ends. The CDR3 bases that were read are TGTGCCAGTAGTATAGTAAGTCTGCGCACTGAA. This encodes CASSIVSLRTE. The entire CDR3 protein is CASSIVSLRTEAFF. Together with reference TRBV19 and TRBJ1-1, the CDR3 gives the full variable domain: DGGITQSPKYLFRKEGQNVTLSCEQNLNHDAMYWYRQDPGQGLRLIYYSQIVNDFQKGDIAEGYSVSREKKESFPLTVTSAQKNPTAFYLCASSIVSLRTEAFFGQGTRLTVV.

For this clone: The CDR3 end falls 3 residues outside the read, so it is completed with the germline J gene. The chain combines TRBV19 with TRBJ2-2, with D uncertain. Germline values: CDR1 LNHDA, CDR2 SQIVND (reference sequence). The CDR3 length is 12 residues. V was trimmed by 3 bases and J by 5 bases, leaving 4 bases between them. The CDR3 sequence is CASSILTGELFF. CDR3 DNA, as far as it was read: TGTGCCAGTAGTATCCTGACCGGGGAG.

Details on this clone: Read data end 3 residues before the CDR3 end; the end is taken from the germline J gene. V gene TRBV7-8 combines with J gene TRBJ1-4; weak D call: TRBD1 (5 bases). The V end lost 2 bases, the J end lost 2 bases, and 12 bases lay between the germline ends. The V gene's germline CDR1 is SGHVS and CDR2 FQNEAQ. CDR3 size: 16 residues. CDR3 region: CASSLTPGLTNEKLFF. CDR3 DNA (partial): TGTGCCAGCAGCTTAACTCCGGGACTGACTAATGAAAAA.

On this clone: The read finishes 3 residues shy of the CDR3 end, and the germline J gene is used to complete it. V gene TRBV7-3 combines with J gene TRBJ2-3, with 9 bases fitting TRBD2. CDR1 is SGHTA, CDR2 FQGTGA, per germline. This CDR3 is 15 amino acids long. V dropped 7 bases and J dropped 0; count of bases not matched to a gene: 5. Partial CDR3 DNA: TGTGCCAGCACCAAAACTAGCGGGAGCACAGATACG. Protein: CASTKTSGSTDT. The whole CDR3 reads CASTKTSGSTDTQYF.

Worth noting for this clone: The read ends 3 residues shy of where the CDR3 ends; the end is completed using the germline J gene. This chain uses TRBV19 with TRBJ1-4; no clear D gene. The CDR3 length is 15 residues. The V gene lost 0 bases and the J gene lost 7 bases, with 12 bases spanning the gap. Germline assignment: CDR1 LNHDA and CDR2 SQIVND (reference sequence). Incomplete CDR3 DNA: TGTGCCAGTAGTATAGACAGGCCAGGAGGTGAAAAA. It specifies CASSIDRPGGEK. In full, the CDR3 reads CASSIDRPGGEKLFF.

On this clone itself: The read comes to an end 3 residues before the CDR3 does, leaving the germline J gene to fill in the end. The chain couples TRBV5-6 to TRBJ2-3; no clear D gene. Germline assignment: CDR1 SGHDT and CDR2 YYEEEE. CDR3 length equals 12 residues. Trimming cost V 0 bases and J 7 bases, with 6 bases left between them. CDR3 sequence: CASSLESYTQYF. The sequenced CDR3 bases are TGTGCCAGCAGCTTGGAATCCTATACG.